The 19 T cell receptor beta chains below all came from one sample that was sequenced in a study of T cells after yellow fever vaccination. TCRdb independently ran MiXCR on the 5' RACE reads; one entry per CDR3 protein. Altogether about 120,000 distinct CDR3 sequences are present, 8.9% being singletons, with the ten largest covering roughly 40%. Material: CD8+ T cells sorted from PBMCs, obtained on the day of the yellow fever booster vaccination. The receptor source for this set is a young man who received the YFV17D yellow fever vaccine.

Here the CDR3 DNA reads TGCGCCAGCAGCGAGGGACTAGCGGGGACCTACGAGCAGTACGTC. It encodes CASSEGLAGTYEQYV. J is TRBJ2-7 and V is TRBV5-1, with TRBD2 matching over 13 bases. The V segment lost 4 bases and the J segment 2 bases; nucleotides outside the gene matches: 3. The germline V gene encodes CDR1 SGHRS and CDR2 YFSETQ. This CDR3 region has 15 residues.

This clonotype was found a few times. This sequence joins TRBV7-8 and TRBJ1-1, with 7 bases lining up with TRBD1. The CDR3 extends over 15 amino acids. Germline CDR1 SGHVS, CDR2 FQNEAQ. The V segment lost 3 bases and the J segment 5 bases; nucleotides outside the gene matches: 9. This CDR3 reads CASSFGVTGTTEAFF. CDR3 sequence (DNA): TGTGCCAGCAGCTTTGGTGTGACAGGGACGACTGAAGCTTTCTTT.

V and J are TRBV4-1 and TRBJ1-6; perhaps TRBD1 as D (5 bases). Germline lookup yields CDR1 MGHRA and CDR2 YSYEKL. The CDR3 covers 15 residues. The V end lost 0 bases, the J end lost 10 bases, and 13 bases lay between the germline ends. For the CDR3, the DNA is TGCGCCAGCAGCCAAGATCGGGGGTTATGGTCACCCCTCCACTTT. Encoded protein: CASSQDRGLWSPLHF.

This clonotype showed up just a few times. The chain links TRBV29-1 to TRBJ2-1, with 15 bases identical to TRBD2. The CDR3 runs 18 residues. Unmatched junction bases numbered 7, after V lost 2 bases and J lost 2 bases. Germline V gene sequence: CDR1 SQVTM, CDR2 ANQGSEA. The CDR3 bases are TGCAGCGTTGAATCTGGACTAGCGGGGGGGCTGGCCTACAATGAGCAGTTCTTC. This gives the protein CSVESGLAGGLAYNEQFF.

The chain employs TRBV7-2 and TRBJ2-1, with a weak D call TRBD2 (6 bases). Germline V gene lookup returns CDR1 SGHTA and CDR2 FQGNSA. V lost 2 bases and J lost 6, with 14 bases in between. This CDR3 is 15 amino acids long. This CDR3 is CASSLWRGLGNEQFF. CDR3 nucleotide sequence: TGTGCCAGCAGCTTATGGAGGGGCCTAGGCAATGAGCAGTTCTTC.

The J gene is TRBJ1-1, the V gene TRBV6-2 or TRBV6-3, with no clear D. CDR1 is MNHEY, CDR2 SVGEGT, per germline. V lost 5 bases and J 5 bases, leaving 12 bases between the germline ends. This CDR3 is 13 amino acids long. The CDR3 here is CASSNSDRTEAFF. The DNA of the CDR3 is TGTGCCAGCAGTAATTCAGACCGGACTGAAGCTTTCTTT.

This rearrangement joins TRBV6-5 to TRBJ2-7; the D gene is possibly TRBD1 (6 bases). CDR3 length equals 15 residues. V dropped 5 bases and J dropped 3 bases, with 17 bases sitting between them. CDR1 MNHEY and CDR2 SVGAGI come from the germline V gene. DNA of the CDR3: TGTGCCAGCAGTCCAAACAGGGTTCCATACTACGAGCAGTACTTC. Translating it yields CASSPNRVPYYEQYF.

This clonotype was observed a handful of times. This chain joins TRBV4-1 and TRBJ1-1, with a possible D match to TRBD1 (5 bases). Trimming shortened V by 1 base and J by 3 bases, and 12 bases separated the two germline ends. The germline V gene has CDR1 MGHRA and CDR2 YSYEKL. The CDR3 length is 15 residues. CDR3 sequence reads: CASSQARDRYTEAFF. For the CDR3, the DNA is TGCGCCAGCAGCCAAGCACGGGACCGTTACACTGAAGCTTTCTTT.

The chain carries TRBV29-1 and TRBJ1-2, with D unclear. The germline V gene encodes CDR1 SQVTM and CDR2 ANQGSEA. V was clipped by 0 bases and J by 4 bases, with 12 bases between them. The CDR3 runs to 14 residues. The CDR3 bases are TGCAGCGTTGAAGATCCTGCAGCGGTCTATGGCTACACCTTC. It yields the protein CSVEDPAAVYGYTF.

In this sample, this clonotype turned up a few times. As DNA, the CDR3 is TGTGCCAGCCGGGTCTACAATGAGCAGTTCTTC. Translated: CASRVYNEQFF. The rearrangement links TRBV27 to TRBJ2-1, with D uncertain. With 8 bases removed from V and 3 bases from J, the gap between germline ends came to 5 bases. The CDR3 runs 11 residues. CDR1 and CDR2 from the germline V gene are MNHEY and SMNVEV (reference sequence).

This clonotype has more than one count but fewer than ten. The chain carries TRBV4-3 and TRBJ2-7, with a tentative D call TRBD2 (6 bases). The germline V and J ends were trimmed by 0 bases and 4 bases, with 10 bases remaining between them. In germline, CDR1 is LGHNA, CDR2 YSLEER. The CDR3 is made up of 14 amino acids. DNA of the CDR3: TGCGCCAGCAGCCAAGATCCAGGGAGGTACGAGCAGTACTTC. Protein: CASSQDPGRYEQYF.

J is TRBJ1-5 and V is TRBV6-6; no firm D call. Per germline, CDR1 MNHNY and CDR2 SVGAGI (reference sequence). The CDR3 is 12 residues long. The ends were cut back, 7 bases at V and 7 bases at J, with 11 bases in the middle. CDR3 nucleotides: TGTGCCAGCACCGGAGGTCCGCAGCCCCAGCATTTT. Translating it yields CASTGGPQPQHF.

The gene calls are TRBV6-4 and TRBJ2-3; the D gene could be TRBD1 or TRBD2 (5 bases each). This CDR3 region has 14 residues. Germline CDR1 reads MRHNA; CDR2 reads SNTAGT. Trimming pared 2 bases from V and 2 bases from J, leaving 8 bases between. The CDR3 spells CASSDRGYTDTQYF. CDR3 DNA sequence: TGTGCCAGCAGTGACCGGGGCTACACAGATACGCAGTATTTT.

This clonotype was recorded a few times. The CDR3 region has the DNA TGTGCCAGCAGCCCTAGGGACGGTCCCTACGAGCAGTACTTC. Translated, it gives CASSPRDGPYEQYF. This chain joins TRBV7-9 and TRBJ2-7, with D perhaps given as TRBD1 or TRBD2 (5 bases each). CDR1 and CDR2 from the germline V gene are SEHNR and FQNEAQ (reference sequence). The CDR3 contains 14 residues. V lost 5 bases to trimming and J lost 2 bases, with 13 bases between them.

J is TRBJ1-2 and V is TRBV30; D may be TRBD1 (6 bases). The CDR3 sequence is 12 residues long. V lost 6 bases and J lost 6, with 14 bases in between. Germline CDR1 reads GTSNPN; CDR2 reads SVGIG (reference sequence). The CDR3 DNA reads TGTGCCTGTCCCAGGGGAGGGCATGGCTACACCTTC. Translating gives CACPRGGHGYTF.

V and J are TRBV6-2 or TRBV6-3 and TRBJ1-2; D is ambiguous. Germline V gives CDR1 MNHEY, CDR2 SVGEGT. This CDR3 contains 12 residues. Between the trimmed V and J ends, which lost 0 bases and 9 bases, there was a span of 8 bases. The CDR3 is CASSYSAASYTF. The CDR3 region has the DNA TGTGCCAGCAGTTACTCGGCGGCGAGCTACACCTTC.

The chain couples TRBV15 to TRBJ2-3; possibly TRBD1 for D (5 bases). The CDR3 is made up of 14 amino acids. Germline V gene sequence: CDR1 LNHNV, CDR2 YYDKDF (reference sequence). Deletions cut 1 base from V and 4 bases from J, with 9 bases between. The CDR3, as DNA: TGTGCCACCAGCAGAGCCAGGGTGGCAGATACGCAGTATTTT. Protein sequence: CATSRARVADTQYF.

V is TRBV6-1 and J is TRBJ1-6; the D gene is possibly TRBD1 (5 bases). The germline V gene has CDR1 MNHNS and CDR2 SASEGT. The CDR3 is 13 residues long. V dropped 10 bases and J dropped 8 bases, with 15 bases sitting between them. CDR3 residues: CATYHLGDSPLHF. Written as DNA, the CDR3 is TGTGCCACCTATCACCTAGGGGATTCACCCCTCCACTTT.

This CDR3 is CASSPKDTHEQYV. In DNA form, the CDR3 reads TGTGCCAGCAGCCCCAAGGACACCCACGAGCAGTACGTC. The chain has TRBV7-9 and TRBJ2-7, with TRBD1 as a possible D gene (5 bases). This CDR3 has 13 residues. Germline lookup yields CDR1 SEHNR and CDR2 FQNEAQ (reference sequence). Trimming removed 5 bases from V and 5 bases from J, with 13 bases in between.